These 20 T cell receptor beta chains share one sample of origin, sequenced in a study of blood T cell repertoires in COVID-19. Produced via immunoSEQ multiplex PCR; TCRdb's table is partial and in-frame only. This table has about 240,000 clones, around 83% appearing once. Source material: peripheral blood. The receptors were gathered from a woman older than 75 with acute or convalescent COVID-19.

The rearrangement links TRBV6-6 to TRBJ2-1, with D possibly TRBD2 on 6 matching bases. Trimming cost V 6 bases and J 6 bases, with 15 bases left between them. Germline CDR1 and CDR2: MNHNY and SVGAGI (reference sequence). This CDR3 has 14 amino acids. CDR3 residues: CASSPGGAVNEQFF. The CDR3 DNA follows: TGTGCCAGCAGCCCCGGAGGGGCAGTCAATGAGCAGTTCTTC.

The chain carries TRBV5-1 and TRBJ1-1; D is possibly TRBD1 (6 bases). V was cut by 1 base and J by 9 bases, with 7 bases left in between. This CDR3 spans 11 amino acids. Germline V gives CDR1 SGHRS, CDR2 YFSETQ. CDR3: CASSLQGQAFF. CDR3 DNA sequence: TGCGCCAGCAGCTTGCAGGGGCAAGCTTTCTTT.

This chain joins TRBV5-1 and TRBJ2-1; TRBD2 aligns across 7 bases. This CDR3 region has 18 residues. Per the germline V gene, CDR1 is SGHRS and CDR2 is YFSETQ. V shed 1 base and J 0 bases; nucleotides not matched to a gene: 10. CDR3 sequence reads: CASSLTPGGRGSYNEQFF. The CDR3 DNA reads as TGCGCCAGCAGCTTGACCCCGGGGGGAAGAGGCTCCTACAATGAGCAGTTCTTC.

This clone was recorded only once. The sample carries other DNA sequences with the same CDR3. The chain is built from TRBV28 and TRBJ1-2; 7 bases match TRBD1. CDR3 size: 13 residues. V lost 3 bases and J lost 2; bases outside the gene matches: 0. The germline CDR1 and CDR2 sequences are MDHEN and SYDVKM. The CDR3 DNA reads TGTGCCAGCAGTTTGACAGGGAACTATGGCTACACCTTC. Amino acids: CASSLTGNYGYTF.

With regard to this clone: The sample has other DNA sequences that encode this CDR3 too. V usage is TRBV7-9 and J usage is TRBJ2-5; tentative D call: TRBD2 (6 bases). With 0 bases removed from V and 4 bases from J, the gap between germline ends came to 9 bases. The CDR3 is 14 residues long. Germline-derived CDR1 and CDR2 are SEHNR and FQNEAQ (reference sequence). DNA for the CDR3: TGTGCCAGCAGCTTAGCGGGCGGGGTAGAGACCCAGTACTTC. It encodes CASSLAGGVETQYF. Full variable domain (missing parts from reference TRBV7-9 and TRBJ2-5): DTGVSQNPRHKITKRGQNVTFRCDPISEHNRLYWYRQTLGQGPEFLTYFQNEAQLEKSRLLSDRFSAERPKGSFSTLEIQRTEQGDSAMYLCASSLAGGVETQYFGPGTRLLVL.

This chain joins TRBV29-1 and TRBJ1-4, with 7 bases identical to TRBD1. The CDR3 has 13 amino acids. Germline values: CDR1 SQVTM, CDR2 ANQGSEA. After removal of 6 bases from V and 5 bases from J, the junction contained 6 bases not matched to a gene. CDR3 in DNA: TGCAGCGTGAGGGGACAGACGAATGAAAAACTGTTTTTT. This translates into CSVRGQTNEKLFF.

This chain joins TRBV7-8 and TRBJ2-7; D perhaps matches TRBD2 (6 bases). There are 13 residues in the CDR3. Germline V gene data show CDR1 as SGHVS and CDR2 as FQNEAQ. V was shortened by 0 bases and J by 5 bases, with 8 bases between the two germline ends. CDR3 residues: CASSLAGGDEQYF. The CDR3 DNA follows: TGTGCCAGCAGCTTAGCAGGAGGGGACGAGCAGTACTTC. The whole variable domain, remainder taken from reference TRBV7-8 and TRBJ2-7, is GAGVSQSPRYKVAKRGQDVALRCDPISGHVSLFWYQQALGQGPEFLTYFQNEAQLDKSGLPSDRFFAERPEGSVSTLKIQRTQQEDSAVYLCASSLAGGDEQYFGPGTRLTVT.

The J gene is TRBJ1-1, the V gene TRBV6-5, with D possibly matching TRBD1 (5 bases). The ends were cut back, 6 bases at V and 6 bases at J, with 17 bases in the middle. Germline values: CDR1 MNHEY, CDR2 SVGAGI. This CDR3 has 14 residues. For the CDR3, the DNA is TGTGCCAGCAGCGGCGACAGCCTCGGCGCTGAAGCTTTCTTT. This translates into CASSGDSLGAEAFF.

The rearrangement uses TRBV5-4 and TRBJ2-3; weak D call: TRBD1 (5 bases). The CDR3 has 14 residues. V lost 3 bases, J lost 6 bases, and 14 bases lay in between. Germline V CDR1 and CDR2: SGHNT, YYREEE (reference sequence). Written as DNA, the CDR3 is TGTGCCAGCAGCTCGGGCATGGGGCGGGATACGCAGTATTTT. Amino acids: CASSSGMGRDTQYF. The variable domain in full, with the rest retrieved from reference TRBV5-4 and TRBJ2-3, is ETGVTQSPTHLIKTRGQQVTLRCSSQSGHNTVSWYQQALGQGPQFIFQYYREEENGRGNFPPRFSGLQFPNYSSELNVNALELDDSALYLCASSSGMGRDTQYFGPGTRLTVL.

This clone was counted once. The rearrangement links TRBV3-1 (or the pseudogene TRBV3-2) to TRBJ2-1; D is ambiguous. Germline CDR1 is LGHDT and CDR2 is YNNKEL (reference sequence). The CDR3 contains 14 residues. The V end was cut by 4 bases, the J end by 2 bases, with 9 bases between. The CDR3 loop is CASSPRQAYNEQFF. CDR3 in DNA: TGTGCCAGCAGCCCCAGGCAGGCCTACAATGAGCAGTTCTTC.

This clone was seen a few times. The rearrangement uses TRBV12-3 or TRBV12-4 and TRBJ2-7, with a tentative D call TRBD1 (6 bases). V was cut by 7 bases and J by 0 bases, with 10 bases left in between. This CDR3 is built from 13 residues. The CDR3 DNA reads TGTGCCAGCAAGAGGGGGAACTCCTACGAGCAGTACTTC. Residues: CASKRGNSYEQYF.

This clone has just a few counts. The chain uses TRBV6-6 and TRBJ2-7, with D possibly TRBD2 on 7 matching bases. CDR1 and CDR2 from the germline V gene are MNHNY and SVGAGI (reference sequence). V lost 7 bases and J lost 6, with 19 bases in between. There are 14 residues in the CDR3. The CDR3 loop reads CASKVNFAGAEQYF. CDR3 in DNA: TGTGCCAGCAAAGTCAACTTCGCGGGGGCCGAGCAGTACTTC.

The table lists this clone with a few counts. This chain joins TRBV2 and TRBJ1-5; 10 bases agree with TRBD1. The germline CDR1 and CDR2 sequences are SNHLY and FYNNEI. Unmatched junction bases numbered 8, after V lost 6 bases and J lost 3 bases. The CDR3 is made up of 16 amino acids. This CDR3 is CASSHGTGALNQPQHF. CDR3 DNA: TGTGCCAGCAGCCACGGGACAGGGGCCCTCAATCAGCCCCAGCATTTT.

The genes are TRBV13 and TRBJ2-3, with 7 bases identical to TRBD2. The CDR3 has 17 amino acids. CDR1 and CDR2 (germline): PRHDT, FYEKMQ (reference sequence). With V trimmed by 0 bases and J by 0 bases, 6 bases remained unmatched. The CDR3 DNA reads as TGTGCCAGCAGCTTAGGCTCGAGCGGGGTAAGCACAGATACGCAGTATTTT. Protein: CASSLGSSGVSTDTQYF.

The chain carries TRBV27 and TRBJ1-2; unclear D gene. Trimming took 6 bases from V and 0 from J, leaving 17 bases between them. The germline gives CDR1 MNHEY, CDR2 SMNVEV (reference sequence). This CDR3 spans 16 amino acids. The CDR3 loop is CASSPVGRAANYGYTF. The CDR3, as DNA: TGTGCCAGCAGCCCCGTGGGCAGAGCAGCTAACTATGGCTACACCTTC.

The CDR3 DNA reads as TGTGCCAGCAGCCCTTGGACCGGGAGAGGAACTGAAGCTTTCTTT. It translates to CASSPWTGRGTEAFF. V usage is TRBV5-4 and J usage is TRBJ1-1; D unresolved. The CDR3 totals 15 residues. V was clipped by 4 bases and J by 5 bases, with 18 bases between them. From germline, CDR1 is SGHNT and CDR2 YYREEE (reference sequence). Looking up the rest from reference TRBV5-4 and TRBJ1-1 gives the full variable domain: ETGVTQSPTHLIKTRGQQVTLRCSSQSGHNTVSWYQQALGQGPQFIFQYYREEENGRGNFPPRFSGLQFPNYSSELNVNALELDDSALYLCASSPWTGRGTEAFFGQGTRLTVV.

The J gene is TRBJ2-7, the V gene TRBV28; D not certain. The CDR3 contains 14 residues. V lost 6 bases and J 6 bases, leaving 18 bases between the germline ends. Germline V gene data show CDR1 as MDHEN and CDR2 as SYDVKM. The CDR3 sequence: CASSPSKPPFEQYF. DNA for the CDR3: TGTGCCAGCAGCCCGAGCAAACCCCCCTTCGAGCAGTACTTC.

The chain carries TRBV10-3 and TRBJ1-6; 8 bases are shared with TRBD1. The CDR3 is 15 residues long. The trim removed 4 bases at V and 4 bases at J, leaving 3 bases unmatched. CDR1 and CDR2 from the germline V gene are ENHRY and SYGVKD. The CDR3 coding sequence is TGTGCCATCAGTGCCCGGACAGGGTATAATTCACCCCTCCACTTT. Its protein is CAISARTGYNSPLHF.

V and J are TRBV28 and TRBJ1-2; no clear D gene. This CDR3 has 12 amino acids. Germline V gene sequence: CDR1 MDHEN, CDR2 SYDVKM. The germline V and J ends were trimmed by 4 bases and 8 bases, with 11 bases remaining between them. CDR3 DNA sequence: TGTGCCAGCAGTTCCGGGAATTGGGGCTACACCTTC. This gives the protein CASSSGNWGYTF.

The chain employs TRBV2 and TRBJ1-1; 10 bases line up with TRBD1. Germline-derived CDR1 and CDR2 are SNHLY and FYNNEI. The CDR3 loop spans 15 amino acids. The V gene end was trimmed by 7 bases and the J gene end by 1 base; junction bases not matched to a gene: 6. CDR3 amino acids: CASKRGQGGNTEAFF. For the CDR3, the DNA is TGTGCCAGCAAAAGAGGACAGGGGGGGAACACTGAAGCTTTCTTT.